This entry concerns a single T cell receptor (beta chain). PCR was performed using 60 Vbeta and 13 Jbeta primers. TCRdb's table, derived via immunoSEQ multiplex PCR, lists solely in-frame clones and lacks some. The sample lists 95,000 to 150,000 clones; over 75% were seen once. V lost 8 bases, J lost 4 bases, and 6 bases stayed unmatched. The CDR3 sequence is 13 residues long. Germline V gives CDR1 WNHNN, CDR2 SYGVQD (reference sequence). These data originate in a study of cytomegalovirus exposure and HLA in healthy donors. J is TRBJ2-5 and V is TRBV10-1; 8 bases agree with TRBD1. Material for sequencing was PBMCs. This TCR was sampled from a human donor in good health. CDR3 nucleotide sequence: TGCGCCAGCCGGGACAGGCGAGGAGAGACCCAGTACTTC. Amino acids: CASRDRRGETQYF.